This T cell receptor beta chain was recovered during a study of blood T cell repertoires in COVID-19. The overall study: The study drew acute and convalescent COVID-19 samples from the United States, Italy and Spain. T cells, B-cell-depleted T cells, or PBMCs supplied cDNA or gDNA.

As handled by the study authors: Amplified reference gene primers provided the basis for estimating nucleated cell counts. Produced via immunoSEQ multiplex PCR; TCRdb's table is partial and in-frame only. The DNA gave D and trimming, while V, J and clone size come from that table. Of under 250,000 clones in the sample, approximately 80% were seen once. Per germline, CDR1 PRHDT and CDR2 FYEKMQ (reference sequence). V lost 5 bases and J lost 3; bases outside the gene matches: 16. The CDR3 has 18 amino acids. This sequence originates from a woman aged 55-70 years who had recovered from COVID-19. The J gene is TRBJ2-7, the V gene TRBV13; 10 nucleotides line up with TRBD2. Material: peripheral blood. The CDR3 spells CASSTSGKKRGGLYEQYF. The CDR3 nucleotides read TGTGCCAGCAGCACCTCGGGTAAGAAGCGGGGGGGCCTCTACGAGCAGTACTTC.